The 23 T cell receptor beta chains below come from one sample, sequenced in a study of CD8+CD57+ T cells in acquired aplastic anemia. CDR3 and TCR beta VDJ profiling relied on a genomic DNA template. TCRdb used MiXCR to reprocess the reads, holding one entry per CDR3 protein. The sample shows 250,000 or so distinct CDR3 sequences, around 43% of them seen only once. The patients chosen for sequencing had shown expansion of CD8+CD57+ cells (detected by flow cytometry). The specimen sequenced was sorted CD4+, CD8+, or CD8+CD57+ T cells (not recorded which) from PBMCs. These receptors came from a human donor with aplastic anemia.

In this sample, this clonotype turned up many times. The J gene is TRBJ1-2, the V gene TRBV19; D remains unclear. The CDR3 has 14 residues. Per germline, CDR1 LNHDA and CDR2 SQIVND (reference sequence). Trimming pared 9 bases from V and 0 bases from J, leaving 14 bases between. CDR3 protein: CASQSSHSNYGYTF. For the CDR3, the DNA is TGTGCCAGCCAATCGTCACATTCTAACTATGGCTACACCTTC.

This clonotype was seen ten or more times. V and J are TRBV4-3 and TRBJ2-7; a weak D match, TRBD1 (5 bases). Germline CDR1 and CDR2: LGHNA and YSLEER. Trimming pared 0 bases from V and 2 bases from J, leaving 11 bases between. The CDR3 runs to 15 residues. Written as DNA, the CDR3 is TGCGCCAGCAGCCAAGACAGGACACAAACCTACGAGCAGTACTTC. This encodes CASSQDRTQTYEQYF.

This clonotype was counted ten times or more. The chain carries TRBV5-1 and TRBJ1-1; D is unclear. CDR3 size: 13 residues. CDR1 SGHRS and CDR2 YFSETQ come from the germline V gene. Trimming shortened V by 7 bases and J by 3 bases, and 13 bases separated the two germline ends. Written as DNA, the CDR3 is TGCGCCAGCGGAGAGGTTCAGGACACTGAAGCTTTCTTT. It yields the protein CASGEVQDTEAFF.

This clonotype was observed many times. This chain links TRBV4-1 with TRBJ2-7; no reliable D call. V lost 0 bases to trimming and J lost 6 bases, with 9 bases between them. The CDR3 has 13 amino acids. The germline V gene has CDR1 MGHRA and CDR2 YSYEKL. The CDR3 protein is CASSQDFFAEQYF. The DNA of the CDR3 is TGCGCCAGCAGCCAAGATTTTTTCGCCGAGCAGTACTTC.

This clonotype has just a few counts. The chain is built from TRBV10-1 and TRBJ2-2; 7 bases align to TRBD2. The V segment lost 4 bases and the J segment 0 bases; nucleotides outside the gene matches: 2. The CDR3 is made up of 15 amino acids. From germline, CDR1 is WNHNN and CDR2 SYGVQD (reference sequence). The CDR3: CASSGGTTNTGELFF. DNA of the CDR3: TGCGCCAGCAGTGGTGGGACTACGAACACCGGGGAGCTGTTTTTT.

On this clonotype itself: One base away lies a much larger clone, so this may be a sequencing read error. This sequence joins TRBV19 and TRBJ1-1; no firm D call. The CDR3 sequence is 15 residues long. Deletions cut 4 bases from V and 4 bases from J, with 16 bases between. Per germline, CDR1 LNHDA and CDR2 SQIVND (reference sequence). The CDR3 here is CASSTGRGVFTEAFF. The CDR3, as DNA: TGTGCCAGTAGTACCGGACGGGGAGTTTTCACTGAAGCTTTCTTT. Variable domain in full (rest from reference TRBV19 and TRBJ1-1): DGGITQSPKYLFRKEGQNVTLSCEQNLNHDAMYWYRQDPGQGLRLIYYSQIVNDFQKGDIAEGYSVSREKKESFPLTVTSAQKNPTAFYLCASSTGRGVFTEAFFGQGTRLTVV.

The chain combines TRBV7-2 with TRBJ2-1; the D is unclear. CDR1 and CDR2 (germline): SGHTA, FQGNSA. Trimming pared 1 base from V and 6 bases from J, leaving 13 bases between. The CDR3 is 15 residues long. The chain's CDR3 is CASSLGSPQPNEQFF. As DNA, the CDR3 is TGTGCCAGCAGCTTAGGATCCCCCCAGCCCAATGAGCAGTTCTTC.

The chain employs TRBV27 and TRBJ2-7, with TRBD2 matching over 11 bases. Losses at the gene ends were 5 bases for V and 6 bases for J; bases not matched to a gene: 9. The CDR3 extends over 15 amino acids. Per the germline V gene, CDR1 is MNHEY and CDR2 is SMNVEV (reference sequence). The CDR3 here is CASSRSGRAGGEQYF. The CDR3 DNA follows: TGTGCCAGCAGTCGTAGCGGGAGGGCCGGTGGCGAGCAGTACTTC.

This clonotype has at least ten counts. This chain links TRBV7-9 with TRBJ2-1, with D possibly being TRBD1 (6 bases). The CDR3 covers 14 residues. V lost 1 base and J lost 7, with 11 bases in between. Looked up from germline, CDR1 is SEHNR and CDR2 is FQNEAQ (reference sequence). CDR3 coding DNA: TGTGCCAGCAGCTTAGGAGGTCAGGGGAATGAGCAGTTCTTC. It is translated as CASSLGGQGNEQFF.

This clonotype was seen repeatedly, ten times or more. CDR3: CATSRDLDRAFNTGELFF. DNA of the CDR3: TGTGCCACCAGCAGAGACCTAGACAGGGCCTTTAACACCGGGGAGCTGTTTTTT. The rearrangement uses TRBV15 and TRBJ2-2, with 7 nucleotides matching TRBD1. Germline V lookup: CDR1 LNHNV, CDR2 YYDKDF (reference sequence). V trimming: 0 bases; J trimming: 2 bases; junction bases outside the gene matches: 9. The CDR3 spans 18 residues.

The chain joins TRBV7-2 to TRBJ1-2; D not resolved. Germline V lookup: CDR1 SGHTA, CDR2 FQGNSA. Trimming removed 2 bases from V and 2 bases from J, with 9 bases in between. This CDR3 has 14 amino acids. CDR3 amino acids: CASSLSRRNYGYTF. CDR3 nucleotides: TGTGCCAGCAGCTTATCCAGAAGGAACTATGGCTACACCTTC.

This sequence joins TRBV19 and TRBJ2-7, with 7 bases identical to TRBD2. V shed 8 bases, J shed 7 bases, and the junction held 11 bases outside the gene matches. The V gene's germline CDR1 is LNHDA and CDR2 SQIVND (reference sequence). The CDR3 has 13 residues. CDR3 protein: CASRVAGMNEQYF. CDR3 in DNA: TGTGCCAGTCGGGTAGCGGGCATGAATGAGCAGTACTTC.

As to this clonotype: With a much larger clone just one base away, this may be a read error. DNA of the CDR3: TGTGCCAGCAGCTTTGAGTTTACAGGGGATACTGAAGCTTTCTTT. This encodes CASSFEFTGDTEAFF. The chain has TRBV5-6 and TRBJ1-1; 7 bases agree with TRBD1. This CDR3 spans 15 amino acids. Trimming took 2 bases from V and 5 from J; bases not matched to a gene: 9. Per the germline V gene, CDR1 is SGHDT and CDR2 is YYEEEE.

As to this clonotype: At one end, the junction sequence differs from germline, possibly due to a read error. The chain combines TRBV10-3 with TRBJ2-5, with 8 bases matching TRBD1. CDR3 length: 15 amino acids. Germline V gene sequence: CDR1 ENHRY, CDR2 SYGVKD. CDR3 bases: TGTGCCAGCAGTGACCCGGGACAGGCTAGGCGGACCCAGTACTTC. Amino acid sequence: CASSDPGQARRTQYF.

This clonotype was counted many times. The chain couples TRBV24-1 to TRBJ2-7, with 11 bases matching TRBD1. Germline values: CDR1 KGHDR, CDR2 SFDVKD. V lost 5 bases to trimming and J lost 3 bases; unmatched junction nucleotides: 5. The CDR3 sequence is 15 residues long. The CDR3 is CATSAWGTGGYEQYF. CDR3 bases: TGTGCCACCAGTGCCTGGGGGACAGGGGGCTACGAGCAGTACTTC.

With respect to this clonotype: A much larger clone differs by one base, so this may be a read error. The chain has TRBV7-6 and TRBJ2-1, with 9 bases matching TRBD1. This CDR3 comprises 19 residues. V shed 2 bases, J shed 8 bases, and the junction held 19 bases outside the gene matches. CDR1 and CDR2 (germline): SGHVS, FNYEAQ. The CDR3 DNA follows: TGTGCCAGCAGCTTAAATTCCGACAGGGGGTCCGGGTTATACGATGAGCAGTTCTTC. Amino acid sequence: CASSLNSDRGSGLYDEQFF.

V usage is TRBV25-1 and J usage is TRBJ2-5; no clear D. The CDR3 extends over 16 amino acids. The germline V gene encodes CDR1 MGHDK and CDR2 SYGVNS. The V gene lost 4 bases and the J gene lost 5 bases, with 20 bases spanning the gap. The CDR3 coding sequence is TGTGCCAGCAGTGTACGCAATCTCGATCCCTGGGAGACCCAGTACTTC. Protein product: CASSVRNLDPWETQYF.

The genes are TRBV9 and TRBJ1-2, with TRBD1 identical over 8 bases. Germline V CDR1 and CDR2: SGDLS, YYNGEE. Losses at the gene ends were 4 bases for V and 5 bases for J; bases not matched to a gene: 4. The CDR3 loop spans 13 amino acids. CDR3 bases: TGTGCCAGCAGCCGGGACAGGACTTATGGCTACACCTTC. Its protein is CASSRDRTYGYTF.

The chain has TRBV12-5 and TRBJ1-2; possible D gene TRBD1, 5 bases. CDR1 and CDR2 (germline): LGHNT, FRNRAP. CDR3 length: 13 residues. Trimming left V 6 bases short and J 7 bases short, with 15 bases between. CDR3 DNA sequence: TGTGCTAGTGGCCCAGGGAACCCCCCTGGCTACACCTTC. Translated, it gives CASGPGNPPGYTF. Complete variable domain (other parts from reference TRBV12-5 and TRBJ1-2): DARVTQTPRHKVTEMGQEVTMRCQPILGHNTVFWYRQTMMQGLELLAYFRNRAPLDDSGMPKDRFSAEMPDATLATLKIQPSEPRDSAVYFCASGPGNPPGYTFGSGTRLTVV.

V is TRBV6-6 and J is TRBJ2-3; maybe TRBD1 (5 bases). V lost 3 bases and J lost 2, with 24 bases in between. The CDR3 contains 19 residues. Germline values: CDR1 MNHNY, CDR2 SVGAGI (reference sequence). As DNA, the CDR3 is TGTGCCAGCAGTTATCGGAGTTCGACAGATTCATACTACACAGATACGCAGTATTTT. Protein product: CASSYRSSTDSYYTDTQYF.

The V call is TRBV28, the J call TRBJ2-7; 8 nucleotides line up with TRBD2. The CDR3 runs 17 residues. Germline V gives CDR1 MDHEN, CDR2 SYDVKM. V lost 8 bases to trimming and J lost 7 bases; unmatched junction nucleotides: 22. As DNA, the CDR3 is TGTGCCAGCTCGCCCGTTAGCGGGACCTTTTTTAAGAGGGAGCAGTACTTC. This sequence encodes CASSPVSGTFFKREQYF.

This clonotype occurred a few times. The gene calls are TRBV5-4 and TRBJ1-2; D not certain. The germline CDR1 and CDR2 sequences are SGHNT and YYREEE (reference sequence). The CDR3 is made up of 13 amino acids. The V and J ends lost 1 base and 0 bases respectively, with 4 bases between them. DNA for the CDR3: TGTGCCAGCAGCTTGTTTGCTAACTATGGCTACACCTTC. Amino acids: CASSLFANYGYTF. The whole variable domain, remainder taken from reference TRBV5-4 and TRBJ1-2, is ETGVTQSPTHLIKTRGQQVTLRCSSQSGHNTVSWYQQALGQGPQFIFQYYREEENGRGNFPPRFSGLQFPNYSSELNVNALELDDSALYLCASSLFANYGYTFGSGTRLTVV.

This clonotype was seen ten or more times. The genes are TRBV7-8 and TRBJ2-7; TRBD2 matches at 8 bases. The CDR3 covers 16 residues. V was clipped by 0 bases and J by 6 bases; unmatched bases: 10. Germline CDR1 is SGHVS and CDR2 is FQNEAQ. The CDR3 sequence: CASSLAGPGLVAEQYF. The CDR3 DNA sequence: TGTGCCAGCAGCTTAGCGGGGCCGGGACTAGTCGCCGAGCAGTACTTC.